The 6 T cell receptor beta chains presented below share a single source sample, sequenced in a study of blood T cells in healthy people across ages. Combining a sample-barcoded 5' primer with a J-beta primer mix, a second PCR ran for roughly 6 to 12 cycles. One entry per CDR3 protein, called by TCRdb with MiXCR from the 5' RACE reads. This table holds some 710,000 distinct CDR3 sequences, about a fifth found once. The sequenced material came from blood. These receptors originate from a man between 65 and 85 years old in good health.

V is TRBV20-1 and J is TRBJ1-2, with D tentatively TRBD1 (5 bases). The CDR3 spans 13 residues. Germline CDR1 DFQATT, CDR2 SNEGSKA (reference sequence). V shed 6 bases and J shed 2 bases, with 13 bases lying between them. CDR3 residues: CSAKRTPNYGYTF. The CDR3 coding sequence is TGCAGTGCCAAACGGACACCGAACTATGGCTACACCTTC.

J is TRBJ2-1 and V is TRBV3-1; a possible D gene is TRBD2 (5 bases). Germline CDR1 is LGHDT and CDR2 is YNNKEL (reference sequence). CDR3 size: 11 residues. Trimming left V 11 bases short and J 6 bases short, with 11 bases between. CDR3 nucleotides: TGTGCCGTGGGAGAGGTCAATGAGCAGTTCTTC. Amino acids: CAVGEVNEQFF.

The CDR3: CASSPNFGTGRADSGNTIYF. The DNA for the CDR3 is TGTGCCAGCTCACCAAATTTCGGGACAGGGAGGGCGGACTCTGGAAACACCATATATTTT. The chain uses TRBV18 and TRBJ1-3; 9 bases match TRBD1. The V segment lost 2 bases and the J segment 0 bases; nucleotides outside the gene matches: 14. Germline CDR1 reads KGHSH; CDR2 reads LQKENI. The CDR3 is 20 residues long. Full variable domain (rest looked up from reference TRBV18 and TRBJ1-3): NAGVMQNPRHLVRRRGQEARLRCSPMKGHSHVYWYRQLPEEGLKFMVYLQKENIIDESGMPKERFSAEFPKEGPSILRIQQVVRGDSAAYFCASSPNFGTGRADSGNTIYFGEGSWLTVV.

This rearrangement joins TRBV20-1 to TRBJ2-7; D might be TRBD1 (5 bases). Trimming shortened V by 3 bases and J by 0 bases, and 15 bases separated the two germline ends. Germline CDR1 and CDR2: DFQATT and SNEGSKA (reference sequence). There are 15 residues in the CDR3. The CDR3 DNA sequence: TGCAGTGCTAGCTGGGGCACAGAACTCTCCTACGAGCAGTACTTC. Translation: CSASWGTELSYEQYF.

The CDR3 region is CASRGQINEKLFF. The DNA for the CDR3 is TGTGCCAGCCGGGGACAGATTAATGAAAAACTGTTTTTT. The chain employs TRBV28 and TRBJ1-4, with 7 bases identical to TRBD1. The CDR3 spans 13 residues. In germline, CDR1 is MDHEN, CDR2 SYDVKM. Unmatched junction bases numbered 4, after V lost 8 bases and J lost 4 bases.

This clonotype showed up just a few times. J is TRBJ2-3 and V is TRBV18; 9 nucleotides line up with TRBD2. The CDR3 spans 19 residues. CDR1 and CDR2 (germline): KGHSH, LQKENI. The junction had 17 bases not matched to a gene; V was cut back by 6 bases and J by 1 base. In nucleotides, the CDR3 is TGTGCCAGCTCCCCGATTACTAGCGGGCTCTCCCGAGGCACAGATACGCAGTATTTT. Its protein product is CASSPITSGLSRGTDTQYF.